The following is a TCR beta chain sequence with its context. The clone's antigen remains unknown. No base-level quality is on record; no much larger clone is a single base apart. To prepare the library, PCR was applied. These reads were obtained on an Illumina HiSeq 2500. Unique molecular identifiers were incorporated into TCR beta cDNA libraries to reduce PCR and sequencing biases. Approximately 500,000 cDNA molecules were obtained per 1 to 10 million input T cells, so each molecule approximated one T cell. The patient libraries were prepared and sequenced with the same protocol used for the earlier healthy control dataset. Samples belonging to the same batch were prepared together, multiplexed and sequenced on a shared HiSeq lane. As for the original processing: MIGEC was used to process the raw barcoded reads, and molecular identifier groups with only a single read were discarded before consensus assembly and CDR3 extraction. VDJtools was used for post-analysis of the clonotype tables, and diversity was normalized by down-sampling every dataset to the size of the smallest sample. Repertoire overlap clustering matched CDR3 amino acid but not nucleotide sequences to correct batch-related cross-sample contamination. Through fastp at Q25 and MiXCR, TCRdb rebuilt clones from the public reads, retaining in-frame beta chains. CDR3 protein sequences are deduplicated, and each keeps its most common genes and DNA. The V and J calls shown here were made by TCRdb, not taken from the authors' results. In all, the sample holds about 760,000 distinct CDR3 sequences, and 25% to 30% of those were seen once. Clones ranked in the top ten supply roughly 0.54% of the sample.

The record originates from a study of post-analysis software for immune sequencing data (dated by TCRdb to between 2015 and 2017). Broadly, across the study: Disease courses on record covered relapsing-remitting, secondary progressive and progressive-relapsing multiple sclerosis, though some patients had no subtype annotation. A subset of samples was prepared in parallel using single-end sample barcoding, then pooled and co-amplified after Illumina adapter ligation. The patient repertoires were set against 10 or so previously published healthy control repertoires from donors whose ages ranged from about 6 to 25 years. General findings and caveats noted by the study authors: The multiple sclerosis patient group was slightly younger than the control group. Direct clustering with F measure showed strong co-clustering of samples prepared in the same batch, prompting a batch-effect correction. Compared with controls, multiple sclerosis patients had significantly lower normalized Chao1 diversity, a finding suggesting substantial peripheral T-cell clonal expansion.

TCR beta repertoires were profiled from peripheral blood of 13 young patients with multiple sclerosis to demonstrate the VDJtools post-analysis software. The multiple sclerosis patients were children and adolescents between roughly 6 and 15 years of age. The receptor's source is a girl under 18 with multiple sclerosis. The specimen was blood.

CDR3 sequence: CSARDGKGTYEQYF. The sequenced DNA is TGCAGTGCTAGAGATGGTAAAGGAACCTACGAGCAGTACTTC. The chain is made from TRBV20-1 and TRBJ2-7; the D gene is not confidently resolved. Taken from cysteine to phenylalanine, the CDR3 has 14 residues. The retained sequence is limited to the CDR3, 42 bases, with the frame set at the first base. As encoded in the germline V gene (reference sequence), CDR1 is DFQATT while CDR2 is SNEGSKA. V loses 0 bases, J loses 2 bases, and the germline ends lie 11 bases apart.